Listed below are T cell receptor beta chains from one sample, sequenced in a study of shared clonotypes between healthy human individuals. Here immunoSEQ multiplex PCR was the method, and the copy in TCRdb shows in-frame clones only, minus some. The table shows approximately 2,000,000 clones, with 90% to 95% occurring only once. The sample was naive CD8+ T cells from PBMCs. The receptors shown here come from a man in his late teens or twenties in good health. Some clones in this sample may be carry-over from other donors' samples. CDR3s include the opening cysteine and the closing phenylalanine or tryptophan. The D gene is left open where the match is weak. Not all rows give a size; the values are once, few, many and, for expanded clones, a class.

TRBD2,NA,TRBJ2-1,TRBV5-1,TGCGCCAGCAGCCGTGACGGGACTAGAATTTCTGGTGAGCAGTTCTTC,CASSRDGTRISGEQFF
NA,NA,TRBJ2-2,TRBV4-3,TGCGCCAGCAGCCAAGATTGGGGGGAGTCGTTCACCGGGGAGCTGTTTTTT,CASSQDWGESFTGELFF
TRBD2,NA,TRBJ2-1,TRBV6-4,TGTGCCAGCAGTCCACGGGGGGCCTACAATGAGCAGTTCTTC,CASSPRGAYNEQFF
NA,NA,TRBJ2-1,TRBV10-3,TGTGCCATCAGTGACGGCGAGAGGACCAACAATGAGCAGTTCTTC,CAISDGERTNNEQFF
TRBD1,NA,TRBJ1-1,TRBV6-5,TGTGCCAGCAGGACGAGACAGGGGGAATGGACTGAAGCTTTCTTT,CASRTRQGEWTEAFF
NA,NA,TRBJ2-7,TRBV10-3,TGTGCCATCAGTGACCCCGGTAAGCCCAACGAGCAGTACTTC,CAISDPGKPNEQYF
NA,NA,TRBJ2-5,TRBV9,TGTGCCAGCAGCGTAGGTGGCGCGGAGACCCAGTACTTC,CASSVGGAETQYF
NA,NA,TRBJ1-2,TRBV7-6,TGTGCCAGCAGCTTAGAGTCTGAGGGAAGCTACACCTTC,CASSLESEGSYTF
TRBD2,NA,TRBJ2-3,TRBV28,TGTGCCAGCAGCCCCCTGGGACTAGCGGTCACAGATACGCAGTATTTT,CASSPLGLAVTDTQYF
NA,NA,TRBJ2-3,TRBV4-3,TGCGCCAGCAGCCCCGTCGGGGGAAAAGCGGGAGATACGCAGTATTTT,CASSPVGGKAGDTQYF
NA,NA,TRBJ1-1,TRBV4-3,TGCGCCAGCAGCCCGACGGGGCCCACTGAAGCTTTCTTT,CASSPTGPTEAFF
NA,NA,TRBJ2-1,TRBV27,TGTGCCAGCAGTTTCTCATCCCGAGCGGACAATGAGCAGTTCTTC,CASSFSSRADNEQFF
NA,NA,TRBJ2-7,TRBV27,TGTGCCAGCAGCCATAGGGACTGGGGATCCTACGAGCAGTACTTC,CASSHRDWGSYEQYF
TRBD1,NA,TRBJ2-7,TRBV5-6,TGTGCCAGCAGCTTGATCTCGGACAGGGGCTACGAGCAGTACTTC,CASSLISDRGYEQYF
TRBD1,NA,TRBJ1-1,TRBV4-1,TGCGCCAGCAGCCAACTACCGACAGGGACGAATGAAGCTTTCTTT,CASSQLPTGTNEAFF
NA,NA,TRBJ2-1,TRBV10-3,TGTGCCATCAGCGGAGACCCCGAAAGATACTACAATGAGCAGTTCTTC,CAISGDPERYYNEQFF
NA,NA,TRBJ1-4,TRBV11-2,TGTGCCAGCAGCTTAGTAGACGCAGCATTTAATGAAAAACTGTTTTTT,CASSLVDAAFNEKLFF
NA,NA,TRBJ2-1,TRBV11-2,TGTGCCAGCAGCTACTACTCCCTGGGGCCCACAACTGGCAATGAGCAGTTCTTC,CASSYYSLGPTTGNEQFF
NA,NA,TRBJ1-4,TRBV11-2,TGTGCCAGCAGCCTGGTTAGGGAGAATGAAAAACTGTTTTTT,CASSLVRENEKLFF
NA,NA,TRBJ1-2,TRBV5-8,TGTGCCAGCAGCTTCGTCGGCCCTTCGGGAGGCTACACCTTC,CASSFVGPSGGYTF
NA,NA,TRBJ1-1,TRBV7-3,TGTGCCAGCAGCTTAACCGGACAACCGAACACTGAAGCTTTCTTT,CASSLTGQPNTEAFF
NA,NA,TRBJ2-5,TRBV15,TGTGCCACCAGCACCGGACAGCAAGAGACCCAGTACTTC,CATSTGQQETQYF
NA,NA,TRBJ1-1,TRBV5-4,TGTGCCAGCAGCTTCCTAGGGGGAGACACTGAAGCTTTCTTT,CASSFLGGDTEAFF
NA,few,TRBJ1-5,TRBV28,TGTGCCAGCGAACCCATCACTGCCGATTATCAGCCCCAGCATTTT,CASEPITADYQPQHF
TRBD1,NA,TRBJ2-2,TRBV27,TGTGCCAGCAGTTTAATCTGGACAGGGGGTACCACCGGGGAGCTGTTTTTT,CASSLIWTGGTTGELFF
NA,NA,TRBJ2-1,TRBV29-1,TGCAGCGGAACAGGGTTAGGGAATGAGCAGTTCTTC,CSGTGLGNEQFF
NA,NA,TRBJ1-2,TRBV21-1,TGTGCCAGGAAGACGCTTGACAGGGGCTACACCTTC,CARKTLDRGYTF
NA,once,TRBJ1-2,TRBV7-8,TGTGCCAGCAGCTTACTCCCCAGAGAACATGGCTACACCTTC,CASSLLPREHGYTF
TRBD2,NA,TRBJ2-1,TRBV28,TGTGCCACCCTCGCCGGACTAGCGGGAGGGAGTGGTGAGCAGTTCTTC,CATLAGLAGGSGEQFF
NA,NA,TRBJ2-2,TRBV27,TGTGCCAGCAGGGGAAGGGAGTGGACCGGGGAGCTGTTTTTT,CASRGREWTGELFF
TRBD2,NA,TRBJ2-1,TRBV5-6,TGTGCCAGCAGCTTGGAGACTAGCTGGGCCCTCTACAATGAGCAGTTCTTC,CASSLETSWALYNEQFF
NA,NA,TRBJ2-3,TRBV9,TGTGCCAGCAGCGTAGGGGGGAGTTCCCCAGATACGCAGTATTTT,CASSVGGSSPDTQYF
NA,NA,TRBJ2-1,TRBV7-3,TGTGCCAGCAGCCCCGGGGGCTACAATGAGCAGTTCTTC,CASSPGGYNEQFF
NA,few,TRBJ1-1,TRBV9,TGTGCCAGCAGCCCAGGCTCCATGAACACTGAAGCTTTCTTT,CASSPGSMNTEAFF
NA,once,TRBJ2-1,TRBV10-1,TGCGCCAGCAGTCTGTCTTTCTCCGGGCCGCGCAGTGAGCAGTTCTTC,CASSLSFSGPRSEQFF